This entry concerns a single T cell receptor beta chain. The data derive from a study of cytomegalovirus exposure and HLA in healthy donors. There was no recording of CMV serostatus for this donor. 13 Jbeta primers and 60 Vbeta primers were used for the PCR. Profiled with immunoSEQ multiplex PCR; TCRdb holds only in-frame clones, not every one. In the table there are 85,000 to 100,000 clones, around 67% of which are singletons. V was trimmed by 4 bases and J by 4 bases, leaving 16 bases between them. CDR1 is SEHNR, CDR2 FQNEAQ, per germline (reference sequence). The CDR3 totals 15 residues. This TCR was recovered from a human donor in good health. The sequencing sample was made of PBMCs. This chain uses TRBV7-9 with TRBJ1-2; D not certain. CDR3 region: CASSSTWVTGYGYTF. The CDR3 DNA reads TGTGCCAGCAGCTCTACCTGGGTAACGGGCTATGGCTACACCTTC.